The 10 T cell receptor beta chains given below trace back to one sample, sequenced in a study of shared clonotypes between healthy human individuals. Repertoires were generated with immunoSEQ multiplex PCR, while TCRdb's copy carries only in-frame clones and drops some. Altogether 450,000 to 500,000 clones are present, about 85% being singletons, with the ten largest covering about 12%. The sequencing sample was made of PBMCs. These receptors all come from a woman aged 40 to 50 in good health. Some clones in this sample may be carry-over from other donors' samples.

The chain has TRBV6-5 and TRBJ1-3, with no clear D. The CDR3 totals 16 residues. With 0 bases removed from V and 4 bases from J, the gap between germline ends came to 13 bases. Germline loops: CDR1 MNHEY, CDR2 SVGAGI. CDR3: CASSYSMGQPGNTIYF. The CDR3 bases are TGTGCCAGCAGTTACTCGATGGGCCAACCAGGAAACACCATATATTTT.

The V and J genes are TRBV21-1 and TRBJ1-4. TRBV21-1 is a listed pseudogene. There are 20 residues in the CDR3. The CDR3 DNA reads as TGTGCCAGCAGCGGGAGGGGCAGGGGACTGAGCAATTTTGGGTTTGAAAAACTGTTTTTT. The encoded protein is CASSGRGRGLSNFGFEKLFF.

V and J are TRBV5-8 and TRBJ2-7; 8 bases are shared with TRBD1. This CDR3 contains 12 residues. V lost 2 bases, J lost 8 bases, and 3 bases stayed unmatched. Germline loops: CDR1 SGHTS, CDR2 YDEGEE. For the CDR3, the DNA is TGTGCCAGCAGCTTCCGACAGGGGAAGCAGTACTTC. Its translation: CASSFRQGKQYF.

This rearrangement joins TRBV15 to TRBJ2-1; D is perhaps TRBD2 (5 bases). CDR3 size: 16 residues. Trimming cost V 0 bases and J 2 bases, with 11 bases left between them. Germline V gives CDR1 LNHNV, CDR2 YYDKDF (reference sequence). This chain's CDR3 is CATSRDRRAAYNEQFF. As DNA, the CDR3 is TGTGCCACCAGCAGAGATCGGCGGGCCGCCTACAATGAGCAGTTCTTC. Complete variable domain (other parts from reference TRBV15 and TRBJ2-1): DAMVIQNPRYQVTQFGKPVTLSCSQTLNHNVMYWYQQKSSQAPKLLFHYYDKDFNNEADTPDNFQSRRPNTSFCFLDIRSPGLGDTAMYLCATSRDRRAAYNEQFFGPGTRLTVL.

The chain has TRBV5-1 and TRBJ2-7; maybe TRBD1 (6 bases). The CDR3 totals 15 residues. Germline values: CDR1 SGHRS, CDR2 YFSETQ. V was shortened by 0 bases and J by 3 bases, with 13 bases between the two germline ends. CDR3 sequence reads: CASSLDQGMNYEQYF. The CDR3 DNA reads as TGCGCCAGCAGCTTGGATCAGGGGATGAACTACGAGCAGTACTTC.

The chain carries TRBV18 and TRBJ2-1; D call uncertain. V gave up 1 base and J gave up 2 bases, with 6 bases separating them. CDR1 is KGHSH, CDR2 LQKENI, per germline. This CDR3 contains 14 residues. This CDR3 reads CASSPLTTYNEQFF. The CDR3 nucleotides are TGTGCCAGCTCACCACTGACAACCTACAATGAGCAGTTCTTC.

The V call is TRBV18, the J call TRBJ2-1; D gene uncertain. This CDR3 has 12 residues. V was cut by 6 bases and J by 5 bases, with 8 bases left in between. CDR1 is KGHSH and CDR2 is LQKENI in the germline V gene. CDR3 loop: CASSRTNNEQFF. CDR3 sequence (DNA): TGTGCCAGCTCTCGGACCAACAATGAGCAGTTCTTC.

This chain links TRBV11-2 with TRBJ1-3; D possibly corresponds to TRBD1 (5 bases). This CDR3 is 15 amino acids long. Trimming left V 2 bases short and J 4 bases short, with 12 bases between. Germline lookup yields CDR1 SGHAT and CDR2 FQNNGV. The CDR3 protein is CASSLKGSDGNTIYF. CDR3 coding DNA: TGTGCCAGCAGCTTAAAGGGGTCGGACGGAAACACCATATATTTT.

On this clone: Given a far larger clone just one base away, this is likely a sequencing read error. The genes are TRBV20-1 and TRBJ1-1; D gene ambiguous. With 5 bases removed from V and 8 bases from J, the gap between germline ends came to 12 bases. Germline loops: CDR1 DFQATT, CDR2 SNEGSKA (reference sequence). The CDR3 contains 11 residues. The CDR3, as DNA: TGCAGTGCTCAGAGGTGTAACGAAGCTTTCTTT. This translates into CSAQRCNEAFF.

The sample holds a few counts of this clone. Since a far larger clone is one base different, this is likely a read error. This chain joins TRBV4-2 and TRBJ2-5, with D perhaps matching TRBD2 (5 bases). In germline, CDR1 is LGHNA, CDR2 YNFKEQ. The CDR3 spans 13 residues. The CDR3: CAGSQAARETQYF. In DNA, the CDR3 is TGTGCCGGCAGTCAAGCGGCAAGGGAGACCCAGTACTTC.